A selection of T cell receptor beta chains follows, all from one sample in a study of blood T cell repertoires in COVID-19. Libraries were prepared by immunoSEQ multiplex PCR; TCRdb keeps only in-frame clonotypes and omits some of them. The data hold 100,000 to 150,000 clones, with approximately 82% observed a single time. Sequencing input: peripheral blood. The receptors were sampled from a man aged 55 to 70 with acute or convalescent COVID-19. Each CDR3 is given with its conserved first and last residue. D genes are given only for firm matches. The listing skips clone size in some rows; elsewhere it reads once, few, many or a size class.

size	V	J	length	D	DNA	CDR3
-	TRBV7-9	TRBJ2-2	18	TRBD2	TGTGCCAGCAGCTTACGGACTAGCGGGAGTCGAGGCACCGGGGAGCTGTTTTTT	CASSLRTSGSRGTGELFF
-	TRBV28	TRBJ2-5	13	-	TGTGCCAGCAGTTTATCGTACCAAGAGACCCAGTACTTC	CASSLSYQETQYF
-	TRBV7-2	TRBJ2-1	16	-	TGTGCCAGCAGCTTACAGCCTAGCGCCTCCTACAATGAGCAGTTCTTC	CASSLQPSASYNEQFF
-	TRBV10-3	TRBJ2-5	15	TRBD1	TGTGCCATCAGCGCCGGGACAGGGGGCTCAGAGACCCAGTACTTC	CAISAGTGGSETQYF
-	TRBV27	TRBJ2-3	16	TRBD2	TGTGCCAGCAGTTTAATAACTAGCGGGAGCGCAGATACGCAGTATTTT	CASSLITSGSADTQYF
once	TRBV11-2	TRBJ2-1	19	TRBD1	TGTGCCAGCAGCTTAAGAGACAGGGGGACGGTCGGAGCCTACAATGAGCAGTTCTTC	CASSLRDRGTVGAYNEQFF
-	TRBV19	TRBJ2-7	14	TRBD1	TGTGCCAGTAGTAAGGGACAGGGATCCTACGAGCAGTACTTC	CASSKGQGSYEQYF
-	TRBV28	TRBJ2-7	15	TRBD2	TGTGCCAGCAGTTCCCCCGGGCGGGGGGCCTACGAGCAGTACTTC	CASSSPGRGAYEQYF
-	TRBV28	TRBJ2-3	14	TRBD2	TGTGCCAGCAGTTTTGGGGGGGGAGCAGATACGCAGTATTTT	CASSFGGGADTQYF
-	TRBV30	TRBJ1-1	14	TRBD1	TGTGCCTGGAGTGTTTCCACAGGGGGCACTGAAGCTTTCTTT	CAWSVSTGGTEAFF
-	TRBV9	TRBJ1-6	15	-	TGTGCCAGCAGCGAGAGCGGACAGCTCAATTCACCCCTCCACTTT	CASSESGQLNSPLHF
once	TRBV5-3	TRBJ2-1	15	TRBD2	TGTGCCAGAAGCTTGGAGTGTAGCGGGAGAAATGAGCAGTTCTTC	CARSLECSGRNEQFF
-	TRBV4-1	TRBJ2-5	15	TRBD2	TGCGCCAGCAGCCTTAGACTAGCGGAGCAAGAGACCCAGTACTTC	CASSLRLAEQETQYF
few	TRBV27	TRBJ2-7	15	-	TGTGCCAGCAGTATCTTTTCCGGGACAATATACGAGCAGTACTTC	CASSIFSGTIYEQYF
-	TRBV18	TRBJ1-3	17	-	TGTGCCAGCTCACCATCGCCGCGGGGGGTAACTGGAAACACCATATATTTT	CASSPSPRGVTGNTIYF
-	TRBV3-1/TRBV3-2	TRBJ1-5	14	TRBD1	TGTGCCAGCAGCCAGGGACAGGGGAGACAGCCCCAGCATTTT	CASSQGQGRQPQHF
-	TRBV14	TRBJ2-7	14	TRBD1	TGTGCCAGCAGCCGACAGGGGACAATTTACGAGCAGTACTTC	CASSRQGTIYEQYF
-	TRBV4-1	TRBJ2-1	14	TRBD2	TGCGCCAGCAGGGGACTAGCTCAAACCAATGAGCAGTTCTTC	CASRGLAQTNEQFF
-	TRBV6-2/TRBV6-3	TRBJ2-5	16	-	TGTGCCAGCAGCCCTCGGTCAGGGGCAATAAGTGAGACCCAGTACTTC	CASSPRSGAISETQYF
-	TRBV29-1	TRBJ2-3	14	TRBD1	TGCAGCGTTCGGGTGGGACAGGGGACAGATACGCAGTATTTT	CSVRVGQGTDTQYF
-	TRBV11-3	TRBJ2-1	17	-	TGTGCCAGCAGCTTAGCGCGACGGGGGAGTCCATACAATGAGCAGTTCTTC	CASSLARRGSPYNEQFF
-	TRBV9	TRBJ1-2	14	TRBD1	TGTGCCAGCAGCGCCCGGGACAGGGTCTTTGGCTACACCTTC	CASSARDRVFGYTF
-	TRBV7-9	TRBJ1-2	13	-	TGTGCCAGCAGCCCGGCGGGGCACGATGGCTACACCTTC	CASSPAGHDGYTF
-	TRBV14	TRBJ1-1	17	TRBD1	TGTGCCAGCAGCCAAGTGGGCAGGGGGCGATCCGGCACTGAAGCTTTCTTT	CASSQVGRGRSGTEAFF
-	TRBV7-2	TRBJ2-7	15	-	TGTGCCAGCAGCTTAGATTTAGTGAGGAGCTACGAGCAGTACTTC	CASSLDLVRSYEQYF
-	TRBV5-5	TRBJ1-3	17	-	TGTGCCAGCAGCTTGGAGGGGATCACCAGATCTGGAAACACCATATATTTT	CASSLEGITRSGNTIYF
-	TRBV27	TRBJ2-7	13	TRBD1	TGTGCCAGCAGGGGGGACAGGGCCTACGAGCAGTACTTC	CASRGDRAYEQYF